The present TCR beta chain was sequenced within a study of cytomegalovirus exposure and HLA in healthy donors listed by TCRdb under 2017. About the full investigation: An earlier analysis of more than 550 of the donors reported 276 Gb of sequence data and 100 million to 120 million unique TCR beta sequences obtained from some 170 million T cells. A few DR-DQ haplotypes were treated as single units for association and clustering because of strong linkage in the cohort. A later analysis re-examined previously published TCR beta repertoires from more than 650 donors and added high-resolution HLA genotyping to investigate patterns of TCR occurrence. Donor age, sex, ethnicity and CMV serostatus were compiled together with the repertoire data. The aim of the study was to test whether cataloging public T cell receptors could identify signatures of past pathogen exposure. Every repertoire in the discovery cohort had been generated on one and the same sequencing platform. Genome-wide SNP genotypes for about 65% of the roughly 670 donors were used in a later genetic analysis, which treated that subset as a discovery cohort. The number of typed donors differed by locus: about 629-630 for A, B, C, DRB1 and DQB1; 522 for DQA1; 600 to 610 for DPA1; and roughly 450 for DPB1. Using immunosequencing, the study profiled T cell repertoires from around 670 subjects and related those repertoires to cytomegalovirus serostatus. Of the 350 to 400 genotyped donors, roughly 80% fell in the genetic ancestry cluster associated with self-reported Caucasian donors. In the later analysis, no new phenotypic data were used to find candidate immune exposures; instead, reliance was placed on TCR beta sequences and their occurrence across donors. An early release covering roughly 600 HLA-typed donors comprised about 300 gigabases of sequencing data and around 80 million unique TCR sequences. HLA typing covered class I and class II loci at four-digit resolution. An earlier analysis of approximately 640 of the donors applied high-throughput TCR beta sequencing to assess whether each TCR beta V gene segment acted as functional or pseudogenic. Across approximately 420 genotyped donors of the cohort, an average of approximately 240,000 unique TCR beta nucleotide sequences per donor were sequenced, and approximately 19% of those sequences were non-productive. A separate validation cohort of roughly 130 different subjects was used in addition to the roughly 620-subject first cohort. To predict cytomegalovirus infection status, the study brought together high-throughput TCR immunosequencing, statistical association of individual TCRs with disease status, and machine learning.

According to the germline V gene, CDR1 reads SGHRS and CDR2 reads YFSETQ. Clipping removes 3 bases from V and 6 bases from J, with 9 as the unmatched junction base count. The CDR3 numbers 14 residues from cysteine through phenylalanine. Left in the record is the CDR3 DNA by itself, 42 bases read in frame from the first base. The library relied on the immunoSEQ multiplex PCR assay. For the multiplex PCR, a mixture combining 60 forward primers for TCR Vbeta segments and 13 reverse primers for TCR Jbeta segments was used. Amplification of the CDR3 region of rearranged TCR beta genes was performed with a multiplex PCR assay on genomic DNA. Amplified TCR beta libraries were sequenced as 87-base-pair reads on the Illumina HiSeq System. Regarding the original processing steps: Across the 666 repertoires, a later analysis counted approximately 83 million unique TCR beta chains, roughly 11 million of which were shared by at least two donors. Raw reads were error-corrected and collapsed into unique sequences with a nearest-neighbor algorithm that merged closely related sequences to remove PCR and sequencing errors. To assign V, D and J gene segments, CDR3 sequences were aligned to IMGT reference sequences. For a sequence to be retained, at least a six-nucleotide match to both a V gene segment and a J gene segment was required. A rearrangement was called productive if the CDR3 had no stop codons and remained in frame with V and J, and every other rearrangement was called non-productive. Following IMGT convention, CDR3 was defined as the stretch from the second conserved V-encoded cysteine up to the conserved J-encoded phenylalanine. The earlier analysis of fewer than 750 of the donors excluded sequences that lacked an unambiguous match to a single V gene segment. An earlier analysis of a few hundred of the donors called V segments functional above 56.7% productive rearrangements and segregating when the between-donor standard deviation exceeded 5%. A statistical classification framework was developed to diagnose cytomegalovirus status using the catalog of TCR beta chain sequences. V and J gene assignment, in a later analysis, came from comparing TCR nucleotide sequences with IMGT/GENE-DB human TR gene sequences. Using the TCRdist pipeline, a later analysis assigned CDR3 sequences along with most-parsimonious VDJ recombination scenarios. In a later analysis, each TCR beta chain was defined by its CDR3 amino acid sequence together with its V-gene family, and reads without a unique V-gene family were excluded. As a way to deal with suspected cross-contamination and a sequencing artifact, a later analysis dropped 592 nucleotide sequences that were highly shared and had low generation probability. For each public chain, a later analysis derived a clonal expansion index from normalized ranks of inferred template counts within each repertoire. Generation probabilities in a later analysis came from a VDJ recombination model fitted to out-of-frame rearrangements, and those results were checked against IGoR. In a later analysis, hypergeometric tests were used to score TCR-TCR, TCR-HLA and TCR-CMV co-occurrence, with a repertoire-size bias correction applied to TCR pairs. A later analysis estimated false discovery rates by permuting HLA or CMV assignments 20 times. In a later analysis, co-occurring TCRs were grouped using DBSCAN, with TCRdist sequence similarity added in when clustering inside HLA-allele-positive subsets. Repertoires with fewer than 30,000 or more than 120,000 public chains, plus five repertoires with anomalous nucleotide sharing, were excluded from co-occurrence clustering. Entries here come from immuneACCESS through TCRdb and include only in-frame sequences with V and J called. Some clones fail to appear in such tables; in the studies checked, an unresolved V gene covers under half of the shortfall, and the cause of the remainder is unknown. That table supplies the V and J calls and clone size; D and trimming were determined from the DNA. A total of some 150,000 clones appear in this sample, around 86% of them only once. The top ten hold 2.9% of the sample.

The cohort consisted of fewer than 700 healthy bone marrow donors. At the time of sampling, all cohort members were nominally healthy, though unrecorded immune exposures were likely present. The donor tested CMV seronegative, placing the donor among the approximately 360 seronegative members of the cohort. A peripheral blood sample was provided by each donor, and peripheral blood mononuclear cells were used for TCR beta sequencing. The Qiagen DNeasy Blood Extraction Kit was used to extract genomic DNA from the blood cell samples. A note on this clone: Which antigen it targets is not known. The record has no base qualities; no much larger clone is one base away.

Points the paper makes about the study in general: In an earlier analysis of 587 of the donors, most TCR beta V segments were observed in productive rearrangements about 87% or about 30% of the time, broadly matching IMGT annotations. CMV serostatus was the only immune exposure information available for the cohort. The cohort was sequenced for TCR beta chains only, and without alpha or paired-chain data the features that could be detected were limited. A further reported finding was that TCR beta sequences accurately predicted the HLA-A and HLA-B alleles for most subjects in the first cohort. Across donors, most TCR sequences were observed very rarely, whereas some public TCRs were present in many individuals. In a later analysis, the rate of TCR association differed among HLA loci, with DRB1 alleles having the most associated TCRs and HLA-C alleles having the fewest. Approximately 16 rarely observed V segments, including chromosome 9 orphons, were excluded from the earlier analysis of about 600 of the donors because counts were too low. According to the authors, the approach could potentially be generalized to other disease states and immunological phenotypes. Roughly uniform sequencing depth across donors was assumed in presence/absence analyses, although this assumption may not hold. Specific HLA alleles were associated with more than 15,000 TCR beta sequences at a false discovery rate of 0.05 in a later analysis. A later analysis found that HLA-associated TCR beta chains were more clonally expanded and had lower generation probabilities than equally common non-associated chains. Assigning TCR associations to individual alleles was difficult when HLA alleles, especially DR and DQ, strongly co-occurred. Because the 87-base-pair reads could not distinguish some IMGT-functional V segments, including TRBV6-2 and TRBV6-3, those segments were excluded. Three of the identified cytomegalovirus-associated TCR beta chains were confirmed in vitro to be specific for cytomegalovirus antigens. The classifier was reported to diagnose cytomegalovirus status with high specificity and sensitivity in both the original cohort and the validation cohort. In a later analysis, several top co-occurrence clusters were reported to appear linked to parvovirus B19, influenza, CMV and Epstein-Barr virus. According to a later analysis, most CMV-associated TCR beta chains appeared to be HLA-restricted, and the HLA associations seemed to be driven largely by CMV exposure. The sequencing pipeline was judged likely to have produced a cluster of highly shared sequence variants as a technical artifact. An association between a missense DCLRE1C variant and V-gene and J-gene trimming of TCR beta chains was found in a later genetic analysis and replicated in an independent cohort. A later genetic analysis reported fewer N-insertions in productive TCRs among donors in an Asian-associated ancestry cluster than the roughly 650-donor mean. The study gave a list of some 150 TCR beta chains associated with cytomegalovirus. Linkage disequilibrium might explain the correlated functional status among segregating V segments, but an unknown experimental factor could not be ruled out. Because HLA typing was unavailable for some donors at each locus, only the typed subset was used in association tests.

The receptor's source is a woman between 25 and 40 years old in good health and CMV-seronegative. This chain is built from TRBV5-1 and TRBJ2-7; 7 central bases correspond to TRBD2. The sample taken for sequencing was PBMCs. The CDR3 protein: CASSWEGRGSEQYF. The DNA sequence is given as TGCGCCAGCAGCTGGGAGGGGCGGGGGTCCGAGCAGTACTTC.